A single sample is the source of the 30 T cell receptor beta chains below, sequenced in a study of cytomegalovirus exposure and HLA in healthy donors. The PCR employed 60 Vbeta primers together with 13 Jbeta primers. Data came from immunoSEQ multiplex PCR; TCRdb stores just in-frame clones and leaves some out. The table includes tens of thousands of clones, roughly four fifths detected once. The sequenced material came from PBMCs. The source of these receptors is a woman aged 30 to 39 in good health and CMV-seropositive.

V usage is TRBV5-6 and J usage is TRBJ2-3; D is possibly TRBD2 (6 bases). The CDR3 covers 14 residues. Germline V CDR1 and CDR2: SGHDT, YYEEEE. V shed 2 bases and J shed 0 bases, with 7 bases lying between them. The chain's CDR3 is CASSLSGSTDTQYF. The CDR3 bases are TGTGCCAGCAGCTTAAGCGGGAGCACAGATACGCAGTATTTT. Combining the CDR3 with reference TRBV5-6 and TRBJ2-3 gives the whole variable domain DAGVTQSPTHLIKTRGQQVTLRCSPKSGHDTVSWYQQALGQGPQFIFQYYEEEERQRGNFPDRFSGHQFPNYSSELNVNALLLGDSALYLCASSLSGSTDTQYFGPGTRLTVL.

The CDR3, as DNA: TGTGCCACCAGCACGCACCCGTCATCTACGGCAGATACGCAGTATTTT. This encodes CATSTHPSSTADTQYF. The V and J genes are TRBV15 and TRBJ2-3; D is ambiguous. Germline lookup yields CDR1 LNHNV and CDR2 YYDKDF (reference sequence). CDR3 size: 16 residues. The V and J ends lost 4 bases and 4 bases respectively, with 18 bases between them. The full variable domain, its missing parts supplied by reference TRBV15 and TRBJ2-3, is DAMVIQNPRYQVTQFGKPVTLSCSQTLNHNVMYWYQQKSSQAPKLLFHYYDKDFNNEADTPDNFQSRRPNTSFCFLDIRSPGLGDTAMYLCATSTHPSSTADTQYFGPGTRLTVL.

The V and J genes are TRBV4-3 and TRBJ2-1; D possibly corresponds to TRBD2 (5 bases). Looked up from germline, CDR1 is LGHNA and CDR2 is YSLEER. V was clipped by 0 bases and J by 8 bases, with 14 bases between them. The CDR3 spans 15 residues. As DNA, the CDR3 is TGCGCCAGCAGCCAAGACCCTAGGACTGGGGATGAGCAGTTCTTC. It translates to CASSQDPRTGDEQFF.

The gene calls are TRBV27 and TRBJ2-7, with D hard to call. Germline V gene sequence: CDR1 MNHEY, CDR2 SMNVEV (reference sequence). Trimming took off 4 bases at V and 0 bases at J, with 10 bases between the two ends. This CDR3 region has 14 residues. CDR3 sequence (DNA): TGTGCCAGCAGTTCCCCGAGGAACTCCTACGAGCAGTACTTC. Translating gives CASSSPRNSYEQYF.

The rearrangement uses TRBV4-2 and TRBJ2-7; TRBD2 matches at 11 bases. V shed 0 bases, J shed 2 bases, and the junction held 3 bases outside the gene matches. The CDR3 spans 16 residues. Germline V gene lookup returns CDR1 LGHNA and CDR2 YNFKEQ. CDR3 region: CASSQELAGGAYEQYF. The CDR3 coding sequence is TGTGCCAGCAGCCAAGAGCTAGCGGGAGGCGCCTACGAGCAGTACTTC.

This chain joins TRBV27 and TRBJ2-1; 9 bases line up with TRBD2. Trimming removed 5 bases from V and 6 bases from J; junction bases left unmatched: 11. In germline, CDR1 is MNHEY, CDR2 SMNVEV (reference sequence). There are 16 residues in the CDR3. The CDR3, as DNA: TGTGCCAGCAGTCTACCCGGGACTAGCTCGGGCAATGAGCAGTTCTTC. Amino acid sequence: CASSLPGTSSGNEQFF.

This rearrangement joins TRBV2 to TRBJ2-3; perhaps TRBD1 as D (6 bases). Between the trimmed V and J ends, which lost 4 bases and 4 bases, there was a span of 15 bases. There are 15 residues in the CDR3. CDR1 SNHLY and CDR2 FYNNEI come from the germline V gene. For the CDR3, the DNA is TGTGCCAGCAGTGGGCGGCAGGGGAGAGCAGATACGCAGTATTTT. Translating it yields CASSGRQGRADTQYF.

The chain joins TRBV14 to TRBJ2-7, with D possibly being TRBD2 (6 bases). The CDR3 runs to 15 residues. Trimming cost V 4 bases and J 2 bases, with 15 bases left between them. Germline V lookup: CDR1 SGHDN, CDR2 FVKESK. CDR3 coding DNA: TGTGCCAGCAGCCTTAGCGGCTCTCTGCCCTACGAGCAGTACTTC. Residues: CASSLSGSLPYEQYF. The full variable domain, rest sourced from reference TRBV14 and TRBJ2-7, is EAGVTQFPSHSVIEKGQTVTLRCDPISGHDNLYWYRRVMGKEIKFLLHFVKESKQDESGMPNNRFLAERTGGTYSTLKVQPAELEDSGVYFCASSLSGSLPYEQYFGPGTRLTVT.

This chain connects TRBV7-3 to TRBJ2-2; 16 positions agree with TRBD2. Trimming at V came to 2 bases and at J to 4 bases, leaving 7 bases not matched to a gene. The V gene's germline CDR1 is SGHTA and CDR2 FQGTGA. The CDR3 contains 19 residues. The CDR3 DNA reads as TGTGCCAGCAGCTTATCCGGGACTAGCGGGAGGGGGTCCACCGGGGAGCTGTTTTTT. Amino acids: CASSLSGTSGRGSTGELFF.

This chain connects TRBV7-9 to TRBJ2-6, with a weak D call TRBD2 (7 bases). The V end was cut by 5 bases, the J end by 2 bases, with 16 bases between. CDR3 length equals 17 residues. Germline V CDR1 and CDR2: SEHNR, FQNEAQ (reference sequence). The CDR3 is CASSPPAGAPGANVLTF. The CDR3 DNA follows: TGTGCCAGCAGCCCCCCCGCGGGGGCGCCTGGGGCCAACGTCCTGACTTTC.

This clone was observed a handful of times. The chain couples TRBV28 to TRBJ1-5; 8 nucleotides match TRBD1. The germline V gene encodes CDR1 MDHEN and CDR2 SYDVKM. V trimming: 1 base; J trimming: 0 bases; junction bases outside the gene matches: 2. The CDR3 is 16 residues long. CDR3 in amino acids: CASSLSGQGSNQPQHF. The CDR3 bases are TGTGCCAGCAGTTTATCCGGACAGGGTAGCAATCAGCCCCAGCATTTT. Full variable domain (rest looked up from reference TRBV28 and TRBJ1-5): DVKVTQSSRYLVKRTGEKVFLECVQDMDHENMFWYRQDPGLGLRLIYFSYDVKMKEKGDIPEGYSVSREKKERFSLILESASTNQTSMYLCASSLSGQGSNQPQHFGDGTRLSIL.

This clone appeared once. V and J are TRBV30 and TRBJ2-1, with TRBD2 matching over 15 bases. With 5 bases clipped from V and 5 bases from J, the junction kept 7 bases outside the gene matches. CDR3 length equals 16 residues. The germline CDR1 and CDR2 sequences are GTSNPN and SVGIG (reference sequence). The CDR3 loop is CAWFRGLAGGDNEQFF. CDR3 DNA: TGTGCCTGGTTTCGGGGACTAGCGGGAGGAGACAATGAGCAGTTCTTC.

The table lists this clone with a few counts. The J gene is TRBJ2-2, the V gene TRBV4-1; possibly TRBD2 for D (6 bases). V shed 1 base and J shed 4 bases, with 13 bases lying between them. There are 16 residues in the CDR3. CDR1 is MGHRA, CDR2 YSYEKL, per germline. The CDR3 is CASSQALGLLTGELFF. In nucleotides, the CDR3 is TGCGCCAGCAGCCAAGCCCTGGGACTTCTCACCGGGGAGCTGTTTTTT.

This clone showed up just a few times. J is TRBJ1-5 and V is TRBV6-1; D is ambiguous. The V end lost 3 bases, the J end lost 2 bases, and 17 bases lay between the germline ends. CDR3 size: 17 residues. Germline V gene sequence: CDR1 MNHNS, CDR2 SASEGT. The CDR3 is CASSDHVAAGGNQPQHF. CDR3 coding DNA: TGTGCCAGCAGTGATCACGTAGCAGCTGGAGGCAATCAGCCCCAGCATTTT.

CDR3 in amino acids: CATSRGRGEKLFF. The CDR3 nucleotides read TGTGCCACATCAAGGGGAAGGGGTGAAAAACTGTTTTTT. The V gene is TRBV6-5, the J gene TRBJ1-4, with a tentative D call TRBD1 (5 bases). The V and J ends lost 10 bases and 7 bases respectively, with 16 bases between them. Looked up from germline, CDR1 is MNHEY and CDR2 is SVGAGI. The CDR3 extends over 13 amino acids.

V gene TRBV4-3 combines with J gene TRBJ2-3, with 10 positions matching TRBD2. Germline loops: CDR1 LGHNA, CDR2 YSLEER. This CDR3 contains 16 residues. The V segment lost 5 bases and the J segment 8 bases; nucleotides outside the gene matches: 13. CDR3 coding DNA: TGCGCCAGCAGCGGTGGGCCTAGCGGGAGAAGGGGTACGCAGTATTTT. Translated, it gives CASSGGPSGRRGTQYF.

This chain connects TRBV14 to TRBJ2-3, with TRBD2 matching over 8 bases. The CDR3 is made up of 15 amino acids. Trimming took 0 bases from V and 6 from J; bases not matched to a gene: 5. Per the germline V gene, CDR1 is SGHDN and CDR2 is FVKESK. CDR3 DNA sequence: TGTGCCAGCAGCCAAGACAGCGGGAGATGGGATACGCAGTATTTT. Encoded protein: CASSQDSGRWDTQYF.

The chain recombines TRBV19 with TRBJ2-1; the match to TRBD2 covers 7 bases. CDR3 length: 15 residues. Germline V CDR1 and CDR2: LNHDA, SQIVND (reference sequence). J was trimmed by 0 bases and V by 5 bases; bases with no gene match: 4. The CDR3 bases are TGTGCCAGTAGTGCGGGACTATTCTCCTACAATGAGCAGTTCTTC. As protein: CASSAGLFSYNEQFF.

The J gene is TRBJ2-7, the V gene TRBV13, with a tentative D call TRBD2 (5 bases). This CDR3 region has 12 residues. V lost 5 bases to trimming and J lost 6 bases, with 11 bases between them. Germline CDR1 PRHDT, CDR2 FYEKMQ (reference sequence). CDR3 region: CASSRGLGEQYF. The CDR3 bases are TGTGCCAGCAGCCGCGGGCTGGGCGAGCAGTACTTC.

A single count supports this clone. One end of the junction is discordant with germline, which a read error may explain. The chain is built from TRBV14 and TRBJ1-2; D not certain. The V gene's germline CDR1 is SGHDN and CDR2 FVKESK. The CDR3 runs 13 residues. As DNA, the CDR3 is TGTGCCAACAGCCAAGCGAGGATAGGTGGCTACACCTTC. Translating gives CANSQARIGGYTF.

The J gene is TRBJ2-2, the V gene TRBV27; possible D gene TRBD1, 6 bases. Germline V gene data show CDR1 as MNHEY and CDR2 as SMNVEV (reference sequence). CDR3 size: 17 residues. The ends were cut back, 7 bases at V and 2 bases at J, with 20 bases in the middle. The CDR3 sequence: CASTNIRQVRNTGELFF. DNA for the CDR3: TGTGCCAGCACAAATATCAGACAGGTTAGAAACACCGGGGAGCTGTTTTTT.

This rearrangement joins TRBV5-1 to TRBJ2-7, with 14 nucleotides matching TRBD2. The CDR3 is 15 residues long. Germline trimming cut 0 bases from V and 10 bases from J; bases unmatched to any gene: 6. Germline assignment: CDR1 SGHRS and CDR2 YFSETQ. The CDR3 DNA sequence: TGCGCCAGCAGCTTGGAAGGGACTAGCGGGAGCCGACAGTACTTC. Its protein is CASSLEGTSGSRQYF.

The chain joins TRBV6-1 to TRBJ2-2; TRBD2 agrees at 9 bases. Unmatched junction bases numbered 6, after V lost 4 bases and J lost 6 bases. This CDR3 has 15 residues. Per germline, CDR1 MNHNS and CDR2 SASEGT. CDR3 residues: CASSALAGVSGELFF. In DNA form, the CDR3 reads TGTGCCAGCAGTGCTTTAGCGGGAGTGTCCGGGGAGCTGTTTTTT.

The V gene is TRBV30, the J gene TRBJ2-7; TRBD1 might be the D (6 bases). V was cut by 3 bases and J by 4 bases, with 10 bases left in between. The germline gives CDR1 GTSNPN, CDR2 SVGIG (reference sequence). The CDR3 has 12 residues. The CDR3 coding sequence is TGTGCCTGGAGGGTCAGGGGATACGAGCAGTACTTC. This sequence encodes CAWRVRGYEQYF.

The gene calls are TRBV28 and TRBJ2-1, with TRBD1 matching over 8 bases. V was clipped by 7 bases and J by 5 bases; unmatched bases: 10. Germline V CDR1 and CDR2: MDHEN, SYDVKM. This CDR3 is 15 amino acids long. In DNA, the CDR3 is TGTGCCAGCACGTCGGTCATACAGGGGGACAATGAGCAGTTCTTC. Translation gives CASTSVIQGDNEQFF.

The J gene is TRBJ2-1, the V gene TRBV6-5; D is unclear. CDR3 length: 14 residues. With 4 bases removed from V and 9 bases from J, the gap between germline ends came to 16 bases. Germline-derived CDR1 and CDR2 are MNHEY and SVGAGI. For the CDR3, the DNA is TGTGCCAGCAGTTCCCATTCCCGACCGGGTGAGCAGTTCTTC. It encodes CASSSHSRPGEQFF.

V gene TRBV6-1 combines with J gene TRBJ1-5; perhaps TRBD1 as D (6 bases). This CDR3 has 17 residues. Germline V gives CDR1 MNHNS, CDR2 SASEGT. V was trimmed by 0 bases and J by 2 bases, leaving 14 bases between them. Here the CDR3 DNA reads TGTGCCAGCAGTGAAGCGCTTCCAGGGGCAGGCAATCAGCCCCAGCATTTT. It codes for CASSEALPGAGNQPQHF.

The CDR3 sequence is CASSARDTRSGVQYF. DNA for the CDR3: TGTGCCAGCAGTGCCCGGGACACTCGGTCTGGCGTGCAGTACTTC. The J gene is TRBJ2-7, the V gene TRBV6-1, with D tentatively TRBD1 (6 bases). The V gene's germline CDR1 is MNHNS and CDR2 SASEGT. The CDR3 sequence is 15 residues long. Trimming removed 4 bases from V and 9 bases from J, with 22 bases in between.

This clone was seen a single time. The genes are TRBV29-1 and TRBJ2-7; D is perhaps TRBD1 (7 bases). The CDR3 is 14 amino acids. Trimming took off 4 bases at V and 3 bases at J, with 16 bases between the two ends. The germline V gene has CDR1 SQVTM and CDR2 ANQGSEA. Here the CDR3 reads CSVGGTAPFYEQYF. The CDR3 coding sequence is TGCAGCGTTGGCGGGACAGCTCCCTTCTACGAGCAGTACTTC.

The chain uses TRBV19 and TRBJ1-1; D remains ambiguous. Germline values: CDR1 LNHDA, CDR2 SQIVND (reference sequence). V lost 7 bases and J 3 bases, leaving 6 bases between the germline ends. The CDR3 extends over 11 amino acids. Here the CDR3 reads CASTGDTEAFF. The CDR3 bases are TGTGCCAGTACCGGGGACACTGAAGCTTTCTTT.